The T cell receptor beta chain described here comes from a study of blood T cell repertoires in COVID-19. Study processing details: Estimates of nucleated cell counts were drawn from the amplification of reference gene primers. Libraries were prepared by immunoSEQ multiplex PCR; TCRdb keeps only in-frame clonotypes and omits some of them. Clonal size and the V and J genes are those of that table, whereas D and trimming came from the DNA. Of 90,000 to 130,000 clones in the sample, approximately 88% were seen once. The germline V gene encodes CDR1 SGHRS and CDR2 YFSETQ. The CDR3 covers 15 residues. V was pared by 4 bases and J by 5 bases, with 15 bases between.

The sequenced material came from peripheral blood. The chain links TRBV5-1 to TRBJ2-2, with a tentative D call TRBD1 (6 bases). The clonotype was recovered from a woman aged 70-85 years with acute or convalescent COVID-19. CDR3 protein: CASSGIPDRTGELFF. The CDR3 region has the DNA TGCGCCAGCAGCGGGATCCCCGACAGGACCGGGGAGCTGTTTTTT.